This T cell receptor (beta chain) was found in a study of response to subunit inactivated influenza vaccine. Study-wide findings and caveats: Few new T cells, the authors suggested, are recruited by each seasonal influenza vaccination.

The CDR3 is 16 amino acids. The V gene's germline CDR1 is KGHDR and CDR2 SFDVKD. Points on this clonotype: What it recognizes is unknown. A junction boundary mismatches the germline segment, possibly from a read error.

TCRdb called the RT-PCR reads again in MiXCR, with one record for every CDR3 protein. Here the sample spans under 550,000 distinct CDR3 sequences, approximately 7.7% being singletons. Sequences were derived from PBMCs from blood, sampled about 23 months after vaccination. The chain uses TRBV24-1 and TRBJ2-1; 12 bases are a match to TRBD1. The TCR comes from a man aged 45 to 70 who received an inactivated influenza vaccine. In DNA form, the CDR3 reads TGTGTCACCAGTGATTTCGGGACAGGGGGCCTTGATGAGCAGTTCTTC. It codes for CVTSDFGTGGLDEQFF.